This entry concerns a single TCR beta chain. Original data processing: The assay estimated nucleated cells by amplifying reference gene primers. TCRdb's copy holds only in-frame clones and misses some; the assay was immunoSEQ multiplex PCR. V, J and clone size are those of that table, while D and trimming were read from the DNA. The sample contains roughly 150,000 clones, roughly 91% of which appear only once. J was trimmed by 8 bases and V by 5 bases; bases with no gene match: 8. The CDR3 loop spans 14 amino acids. CDR1 and CDR2 (germline): SGHTA, FQGNSA. The data were obtained in a study of blood T cell repertoires in COVID-19. Across the study: The United States, Italy and Spain supplied acute and convalescent COVID-19 samples. Sources were T cells, B-cell-depleted T cells, or PBMCs; the material itself was cDNA or gDNA.

The sample was peripheral blood. V and J are TRBV7-2 and TRBJ1-2, with TRBD1 matching 10 bases. The receptor's source is a man in his fifties or sixties who had recovered from COVID-19. The CDR3 nucleotides are TGTGCCAGCAGCCCAGGGGGGACAGGGGTCGGCTACACCTTC. It specifies CASSPGGTGVGYTF.